These 10 T cell receptor beta chains originate from one sample sequenced in a study of cytomegalovirus exposure and HLA in healthy donors. 60 Vbeta and 13 Jbeta primers were used in PCR. The method was immunoSEQ multiplex PCR; TCRdb's version includes in-frame clones alone and lacks a portion of them. This sample carries under 150,000 clones, around 81% of them seen once, and the ten largest clones take over 2%. The sample consisted of PBMCs. The receptors were sampled from a man aged 50 to 59 in good health and CMV-seronegative.

The J gene is TRBJ1-1, the V gene TRBV5-5, with 12 bases matching TRBD1. The CDR3 has 14 residues. V lost 5 bases and J lost 10; bases outside the gene matches: 9. Germline V gives CDR1 SGHKS, CDR2 YYEKEE (reference sequence). The CDR3 DNA sequence: TGTGCCAGCAGTTCCGGGACAGGGGGCGAGGGAGCTTTCTTT. Encoded protein: CASSSGTGGEGAFF.

With respect to this clone: This same CDR3 is encoded by further DNA sequences in the sample. V gene TRBV29-1 combines with J gene TRBJ2-7; TRBD1 matches 7 bases. This CDR3 contains 13 residues. J gave up 3 bases and V 1 base, and 3 bases lay outside the gene matches. Per germline, CDR1 SQVTM and CDR2 ANQGSEA. As DNA, the CDR3 is TGCAGCGTTGAAGGGACAGGAGGCTACGAGCAGTACTTC. Translating it yields CSVEGTGGYEQYF.

The chain carries TRBV19 and TRBJ2-3; possibly TRBD2 for D (6 bases). V lost 0 bases, J lost 5 bases, and 15 bases lay in between. The CDR3 contains 16 residues. Germline values: CDR1 LNHDA, CDR2 SQIVND (reference sequence). As DNA, the CDR3 is TGTGCCAGTAGTATAGATCTAGGAGGGTTCGGAGATACGCAGTATTTT. Its protein is CASSIDLGGFGDTQYF.

This chain links TRBV29-1 with TRBJ1-2; 7 bases are a match to TRBD1. The V segment lost 7 bases and the J segment 7 bases; nucleotides outside the gene matches: 6. This CDR3 contains 11 residues. Germline CDR1 reads SQVTM; CDR2 reads ANQGSEA. For the CDR3, the DNA is TGCAGCGCGGAGGGACAGCGTGGCTACACCTTC. Translating it yields CSAEGQRGYTF.

The V call is TRBV19, the J call TRBJ1-4; D is perhaps TRBD1 (5 bases). CDR3 length: 14 residues. Trimming took off 4 bases at V and 0 bases at J, with 6 bases between the two ends. The germline gives CDR1 LNHDA, CDR2 SQIVND (reference sequence). The CDR3 nucleotides are TGTGCCAGTAGTAAGACAGCAACTAATGAAAAACTGTTTTTT. Translation: CASSKTATNEKLFF.

This clone was detected only a few times. This chain joins TRBV6-6 and TRBJ1-1; D may be TRBD1 (6 bases). The ends were cut back, 2 bases at V and 3 bases at J, with 10 bases in the middle. This CDR3 contains 14 residues. From germline, CDR1 is MNHNY and CDR2 SVGAGI (reference sequence). The CDR3 DNA follows: TGTGCCAGCAGTTACCAGGGGCCGCACACTGAAGCTTTCTTT. Amino acids: CASSYQGPHTEAFF.

The V call is TRBV5-1, the J call TRBJ2-1; D gene unclear. CDR3 length: 16 amino acids. V dropped 0 bases and J dropped 11 bases, with 21 bases sitting between them. Germline CDR1 and CDR2: SGHRS and YFSETQ. The CDR3 coding sequence is TGCGCCAGCAGCTTGGCGTCAGCCTTTTCCTCTAGGCAGCAGTTCTTC. As protein: CASSLASAFSSRQQFF. Drawing the rest from reference TRBV5-1 and TRBJ2-1, the complete variable domain is KAGVTQTPRYLIKTRGQQVTLSCSPISGHRSVSWYQQTPGQGLQFLFEYFSETQRNKGNFPGRFSGRQFSNSRSEMNVSTLELGDSALYLCASSLASAFSSRQQFFGPGTRLTVL.

The chain has TRBV6-5 and TRBJ2-7; 9 bases line up with TRBD1. V was pared by 0 bases and J by 6 bases, with 3 bases of the junction left unmatched. The CDR3 is 14 amino acids. Per germline, CDR1 MNHEY and CDR2 SVGAGI. This CDR3 is CASSYSTGGGEQYF. The CDR3 DNA follows: TGTGCCAGCAGTTACTCGACAGGGGGAGGCGAGCAGTACTTC.

The J gene is TRBJ2-1, the V gene TRBV5-1; TRBD1 matches 7 bases. V shed 3 bases, J shed 9 bases, and the junction held 6 bases outside the gene matches. Germline V lookup: CDR1 SGHRS, CDR2 YFSETQ. The CDR3 spans 13 residues. The CDR3 sequence is CASSSPGQAEQFF. The CDR3 DNA follows: TGCGCCAGCAGCTCGCCAGGACAGGCTGAGCAGTTCTTC.

This clone has only a few counts. The rearrangement links TRBV2 to TRBJ1-3; D is undetermined. This CDR3 is built from 14 residues. Trimming left V 6 bases short and J 0 bases short, with 9 bases between. CDR1 and CDR2 (germline): SNHLY, FYNNEI. CDR3 region: CASRAGDSGNTIYF. CDR3 bases: TGTGCCAGCAGGGCCGGGGACTCTGGAAACACCATATATTTT.